This TCR beta chain was sequenced during a study of post-analysis software for immune sequencing data. Study details: Both relapsing-remitting and secondary progressive multiple sclerosis featured among the disease courses, as did progressive-relapsing multiple sclerosis. Study observations and caveats: TRBV segments more frequent in patients than in controls numbered roughly 5 and included TRBV5-6, TRBV5-1 and TRBV20-1. Multiple sclerosis patients had significantly lower normalized Chao1 diversity than controls. F measure grouped same-batch samples tightly together.

A word on this clonotype: Its cognate antigen is unknown.

The CDR3 is 16 amino acids. Germline CDR1 is MNHNY and CDR2 is SVGAGI (reference sequence). Between the trimmed V and J ends, which lost 5 bases and 9 bases, there was a span of 23 bases. Carried by the TCR beta cDNA libraries were unique molecular identifiers. Yield was about 500,000 cDNA molecules from roughly 0.93 to 9.6 million T cells. MiXCR was run by TCRdb on the PCR reads, yielding one entry per CDR3 protein. The sample lists hundreds of thousands of distinct CDR3 sequences, approximately 60% occurring once. The chain uses TRBV6-6 and TRBJ2-1; possibly TRBD2 for D (5 bases). The sequence was collected from a girl aged 2-10 years with multiple sclerosis. The sample comprised blood. As DNA, the CDR3 is TGTGCCAGCAGTCGACCCTTGAGGGAGAGCCGCGGTGAGCAGTTCTTC. Its translation: CASSRPLRESRGEQFF.